The clone carrying this TCR beta chain has ten or more counts. The antigen remains undetermined. Time point defined: newly diagnosed GD, antithyroid drugs for less than 3 months. Following extraction of RNA from PBMCs, that RNA was used to make the TCR library. Roughly 9.3 milliliters of peripheral blood were taken and placed in EDTA tubes. The source of the sample is a study of regulatory T cells in long-lasting Graves disease. General study findings and limits: Accuracy could have been hurt by small sample size.

V lost 2 bases to trimming and J lost 4 bases; unmatched junction nucleotides: 3. Germline V gene lookup returns CDR1 KGHSY and CDR2 FQNENV. This CDR3 spans 16 amino acids. For TCR beta, libraries came from iRepertoire HTBI primers and Arm-PCR of CDR3 regions. TCRdb reanalysed the multiplex PCR reads using MiXCR and keeps one entry per CDR3 protein. The sample consists of roughly 420,000 distinct CDR3 sequences, about 16% of them appearing once. This sample also appeared in a second study, on T cells in Graves' hyperthyroidism and ophthalmopathy. That report notes: With the HTBI primer set, the TCR CDR3 went through a first round of RT-PCR.

This sequence joins TRBV16 and TRBJ2-1; 12 bases line up with TRBD2. This sample comprised peripheral blood mononuclear cells (PBMCs), obtained at new diagnosis, from a patient treated with antithyroid drugs. This receptor was taken from a woman younger than 45 with Graves disease. As DNA, the CDR3 is TGTGCCAGCAGCCAAGGTGGGACTAGCGGGTACAATGAGCAGTTCTTC. Amino acid sequence: CASSQGGTSGYNEQFF.